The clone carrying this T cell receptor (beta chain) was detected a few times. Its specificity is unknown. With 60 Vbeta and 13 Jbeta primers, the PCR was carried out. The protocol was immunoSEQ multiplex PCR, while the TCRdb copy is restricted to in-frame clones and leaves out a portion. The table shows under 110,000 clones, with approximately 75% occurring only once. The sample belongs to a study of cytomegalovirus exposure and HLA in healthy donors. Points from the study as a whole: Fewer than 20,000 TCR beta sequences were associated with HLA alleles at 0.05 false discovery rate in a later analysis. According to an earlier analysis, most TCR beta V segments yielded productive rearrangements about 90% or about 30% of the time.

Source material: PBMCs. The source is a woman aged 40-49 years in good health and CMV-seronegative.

The CDR3 DNA reads TGTGCCAGCAGCGTAGTTGGTAGCGGACTGGTAGATACGCAGTATTTT. As protein: CASSVVGSGLVDTQYF. This chain joins TRBV9 and TRBJ2-3; maybe TRBD2 (6 bases). Per germline, CDR1 SGDLS and CDR2 YYNGEE. The CDR3 extends over 16 amino acids. The V end lost 0 bases, the J end lost 5 bases, and 16 bases lay between the germline ends.